One sample yielded the 9 T cell receptor beta chains listed below, sequenced in a study of blood T cell repertoires in COVID-19. The data were produced by immunoSEQ multiplex PCR, yet TCRdb's version contains in-frame clones alone and is incomplete. The data show about 36,000 clones, 75% to 95% seen once. Input material: peripheral blood. The receptors stem from a human donor in a cohort sampled during active COVID-19.

V and J are TRBV18 and TRBJ2-1; D is possibly TRBD2 (5 bases). This CDR3 is built from 15 residues. V lost 2 bases to trimming and J lost 4 bases, with 12 bases between them. Per the germline V gene, CDR1 is KGHSH and CDR2 is LQKENI. The CDR3 coding sequence is TGTGCCAGCTCACCAGGCCCCCCGGGGTACAATGAGCAGTTCTTC. It specifies CASSPGPPGYNEQFF.

The genes are TRBV5-8 and TRBJ2-1, with 9 bases identical to TRBD2. This CDR3 contains 15 residues. V lost 2 bases and J lost 6; bases outside the gene matches: 6. The V gene's germline CDR1 is SGHTS and CDR2 YDEGEE. CDR3 residues: CASSLLAGRGNEQFF. CDR3 sequence (DNA): TGTGCCAGCAGCTTACTAGCGGGTAGGGGCAATGAGCAGTTCTTC.

This clone was seen only a few times. The genes are TRBV27 and TRBJ2-5; 11 nucleotides line up with TRBD2. CDR3 length: 15 residues. Germline values: CDR1 MNHEY, CDR2 SMNVEV (reference sequence). V was clipped by 6 bases and J by 1 base; unmatched bases: 4. CDR3 in DNA: TGTGCCAGCAGCAAGACTAGCGGGACCCAAGAGACCCAGTACTTC. Its protein product is CASSKTSGTQETQYF.

This chain uses TRBV28 with TRBJ1-2; a possible D gene is TRBD1 (5 bases). The V gene's germline CDR1 is MDHEN and CDR2 SYDVKM. The V end lost 5 bases, the J end lost 3 bases, and 16 bases lay between the germline ends. The CDR3 sequence is 15 residues long. The CDR3 sequence: CASSPGGEFYYGYTF. CDR3 DNA sequence: TGTGCCAGCAGTCCCGGGGGGGAGTTTTACTATGGCTACACCTTC.

This chain uses TRBV20-1 with TRBJ2-1; D is possibly TRBD2 (6 bases). Trimming took 6 bases from V and 7 from J, leaving 10 bases between them. Germline loops: CDR1 DFQATT, CDR2 SNEGSKA (reference sequence). The CDR3 contains 11 residues. In DNA, the CDR3 is TGCAGTGCCTTTAGCGGAAATGAGCAGTTCTTC. It translates to CSAFSGNEQFF.

The CDR3 loop is CASSLGALKNIQYF. The CDR3 DNA sequence: TGTGCCAGCAGCCTTGGAGCGCTCAAAAACATTCAGTACTTC. This sequence joins TRBV3-1 (or the pseudogene TRBV3-2) and TRBJ2-4; D gene uncertain. CDR1 and CDR2 from the germline V gene are LGHDT and YNNKEL (reference sequence). The CDR3 has 14 residues. Trimming shortened V by 4 bases and J by 3 bases, and 10 bases separated the two germline ends.

The gene calls are TRBV28 and TRBJ2-7, with 11 bases aligning to TRBD2. The CDR3 sequence is 14 residues long. With 9 bases clipped from V and 3 bases from J, the junction kept 7 bases outside the gene matches. CDR1 is MDHEN and CDR2 is SYDVKM in the germline V gene. The CDR3 here is CASLPGLAVYEQYF. DNA for the CDR3: TGTGCCAGTCTTCCGGGACTAGCGGTCTACGAGCAGTACTTC.

Here the CDR3 reads CASSSPFVPTGTPDGGYSNQPQHF. The DNA for the CDR3 is TGTGCCAGCAGTTCACCGTTTGTGCCCACCGGGACACCGGATGGGGGATATAGCAATCAGCCCCAGCATTTT. The chain uses TRBV28 and TRBJ1-5, with D maybe TRBD1 (6 bases). Deletions cut 4 bases from V and 0 bases from J, with 37 bases between. CDR1 and CDR2 from the germline V gene are MDHEN and SYDVKM. The CDR3 runs to 24 residues. The whole variable domain, filled in from reference TRBV28 and TRBJ1-5, reads DVKVTQSSRYLVKRTGEKVFLECVQDMDHENMFWYRQDPGLGLRLIYFSYDVKMKEKGDIPEGYSVSREKKERFSLILESASTNQTSMYLCASSSPFVPTGTPDGGYSNQPQHFGDGTRLSIL.

The genes are TRBV11-2 and TRBJ1-3; perhaps TRBD1 as D (5 bases). Trimming pared 1 base from V and 3 bases from J, leaving 19 bases between. Germline loops: CDR1 SGHAT, CDR2 FQNNGV. This CDR3 is 18 amino acids long. The CDR3 spells CASSLGVRGRVFGNTIYF. The CDR3 region has the DNA TGTGCCAGCAGCTTAGGTGTGCGGGGCAGGGTATTTGGAAACACCATATATTTT.